The T cell receptor (beta chain) under discussion was sequenced for a study of OX40 agonist ivuxolimab in advanced cancers. As for the study in general: Among those treated, three patients had partial responses, one with hepatocellular carcinoma and two with cutaneous melanoma. Whole-study findings and limits: Average numbers of expanded clones were greater in CD8+ T cells than in CD4+.

Germline CDR1 and CDR2: KGHSH and LQKENI. V shed 2 bases and J 6 bases; nucleotides not matched to a gene: 2. The CDR3 is 14 amino acids. The protocol was immunoSEQ multiplex PCR, while the TCRdb copy is restricted to in-frame clones and leaves out a portion. The repertoire holds 55,000 to 70,000 clones, with roughly 86% as singletons. With respect to this clone: As yet, its antigen is unknown.

The receptor was derived from an adult with an advanced solid tumor such as melanoma, head and neck, liver or kidney cancer. The starting material was CD4+ or CD8+ T cells sorted from blood, obtained in a trial of the OX40 agonist ivuxolimab. J is TRBJ2-7 and V is TRBV18, with 12 bases that match TRBD1. CDR3 region: CASSPGTGGIEQYF. The CDR3 coding sequence is TGTGCCAGCTCACCAGGGACAGGGGGCATCGAGCAGTACTTC.